The 12 T cell receptor beta chains presented below share a single source sample, sequenced in a study of cytotoxic CD8 clonotypes in ibrutinib-treated CLL. Some clones are missing from TCRdb's copy, which holds only in-frame ones; the method was immunoSEQ multiplex PCR. Found here are roughly 180,000 clones, under 90% of them singletons; the top ten hold about 4.5%. Specimen: PBMCs, collected after 24 months of ibrutinib treatment. These receptors were obtained from a human donor with chronic lymphocytic leukemia.

V usage is TRBV7-2 and J usage is TRBJ1-3; no definite D call. The ends were cut back, 5 bases at V and 5 bases at J, with 13 bases in the middle. The CDR3 has 14 amino acids. The germline V gene encodes CDR1 SGHTA and CDR2 FQGNSA. CDR3: CASSPPGVRNTIYF. The CDR3 DNA reads TGTGCCAGCAGCCCTCCCGGGGTTAGAAACACCATATATTTT.

V and J are TRBV28 and TRBJ1-1, with no clear D. The V end lost 2 bases, the J end lost 5 bases, and 15 bases lay between the germline ends. The CDR3 loop spans 15 amino acids. The germline V gene encodes CDR1 MDHEN and CDR2 SYDVKM. The CDR3 DNA is TGTGCCAGCAGTTTAAAATTCGCCGGAGGAACTGAAGCTTTCTTT. It yields the protein CASSLKFAGGTEAFF.

V gene TRBV15 combines with J gene TRBJ2-5, with no clear D. Germline CDR1 and CDR2: LNHNV and YYDKDF (reference sequence). The CDR3 length is 13 residues. V lost 2 bases and J lost 2, with 6 bases in between. The CDR3, as DNA: TGTGCCACCAGCAGACAGAGACAAGAGACCCAGTACTTC. Amino acid sequence: CATSRQRQETQYF. The whole variable domain, remainder taken from reference TRBV15 and TRBJ2-5, is DAMVIQNPRYQVTQFGKPVTLSCSQTLNHNVMYWYQQKSSQAPKLLFHYYDKDFNNEADTPDNFQSRRPNTSFCFLDIRSPGLGDTAMYLCATSRQRQETQYFGPGTRLLVL.

The chain combines TRBV5-1 with TRBJ1-2; D gene ambiguous. CDR1 is SGHRS and CDR2 is YFSETQ in the germline V gene. The V and J ends lost 4 bases and 7 bases respectively, with 17 bases between them. The CDR3 covers 14 residues. The chain's CDR3 is CASSPGSTEGGYTF. DNA for the CDR3: TGCGCCAGCAGCCCCGGATCAACAGAGGGTGGCTACACCTTC.

The V and J genes are TRBV6-5 and TRBJ1-5, with 8 bases aligning to TRBD1. Germline CDR1 reads MNHEY; CDR2 reads SVGAGI. The J segment lost 8 bases and the V segment lost 5 bases, leaving 11 bases of the junction unmatched. CDR3 length: 15 residues. CDR3 amino acids: CASSRDRSGIKPQHF. CDR3 DNA: TGTGCCAGCAGTCGGGACAGGTCGGGAATCAAGCCCCAGCATTTT.

CDR3: CASSQGSPGDTQYF. CDR3 DNA sequence: TGTGCCAGCAGCCAAGGGTCCCCAGGGGATACGCAGTATTTT. J is TRBJ2-3 and V is TRBV4-2; D is perhaps TRBD1 (5 bases). Germline V gene data show CDR1 as LGHNA and CDR2 as YNFKEQ. The V end was cut by 1 base, the J end by 6 bases, with 11 bases between. The CDR3 is made up of 14 amino acids.

This rearrangement joins TRBV11-2 to TRBJ1-4; 7 positions match TRBD1. Germline loops: CDR1 SGHAT, CDR2 FQNNGV. The CDR3 contains 15 residues. Unmatched junction bases numbered 8, after V lost 5 bases and J lost 5 bases. The CDR3 reads CASSTAGTVNEKLFF. For the CDR3, the DNA is TGTGCCAGCAGCACTGCCGGGACAGTAAATGAAAAACTGTTTTTT. The full variable domain, with the rest looked up from reference TRBV11-2 and TRBJ1-4, is EAGVAQSPRYKIIEKRQSVAFWCNPISGHATLYWYQQILGQGPKLLIQFQNNGVVDDSQLPKDRFSAERLKGVDSTLKIQPAKLEDSAVYLCASSTAGTVNEKLFFGSGTQLSVL.

The chain joins TRBV5-1 to TRBJ2-7, with TRBD1 as a possible D gene (6 bases). Trimming took off 6 bases at V and 2 bases at J, with 15 bases between the two ends. Per the germline V gene, CDR1 is SGHRS and CDR2 is YFSETQ. This CDR3 has 14 amino acids. This chain's CDR3 is CASKRQDGTYEQYF. In DNA form, the CDR3 reads TGCGCCAGCAAAAGACAGGACGGCACCTACGAGCAGTACTTC.

This rearrangement joins TRBV6-1 to TRBJ1-2, with D perhaps matching TRBD1 (5 bases). CDR1 and CDR2 (germline): MNHNS, SASEGT. The CDR3 contains 14 residues. Trimming removed 8 bases from V and 11 bases from J, with 24 bases in between. CDR3 sequence reads: CASGSTGGNMGYTF. CDR3 DNA sequence: TGTGCCAGCGGGTCGACGGGGGGGAATATGGGATACACCTTC.

The rearrangement joins TRBV5-8 to TRBJ2-5; TRBD2 aligns across 11 bases. The V segment lost 4 bases and the J segment 0 bases; nucleotides outside the gene matches: 5. The CDR3 extends over 16 amino acids. The germline CDR1 and CDR2 sequences are SGHTS and YDEGEE. The CDR3 region has the DNA TGTGCCAGCAGCCCCCCTAGCGGGGGGTACCAAGAGACCCAGTACTTC. This gives the protein CASSPPSGGYQETQYF.

The V and J genes are TRBV4-3 and TRBJ2-3; D remains ambiguous. The CDR3 contains 13 residues. Looked up from germline, CDR1 is LGHNA and CDR2 is YSLEER. The V and J ends lost 1 base and 6 bases respectively, with 8 bases between them. The CDR3 nucleotides read TGCGCCAGCAGCCAAGGATACGCGGATACGCAGTATTTT. Translated, it gives CASSQGYADTQYF.

The chain uses TRBV19 and TRBJ1-5; TRBD1 aligns across 7 bases. This CDR3 contains 15 residues. Trimming took 8 bases from V and 2 from J; bases not matched to a gene: 9. CDR1 and CDR2 from the germline V gene are LNHDA and SQIVND (reference sequence). The CDR3 reads CASRQGAVRNQPQHF. CDR3 nucleotides: TGTGCCAGTCGACAGGGAGCCGTTCGCAATCAGCCCCAGCATTTT.